The 13 T cell receptor beta chains below all came from one sample that was sequenced in a study of blood T cell repertoires in COVID-19. The method was immunoSEQ multiplex PCR; TCRdb's version includes in-frame clones alone and lacks a portion of them. The table lists tens of thousands of clones, more than 70% of them singletons. The sample comprised peripheral blood. The receptor set was obtained from a man aged 60 to 69 with active COVID-19.

V is TRBV5-6 and J is TRBJ2-3; TRBD2 agrees at 11 bases. CDR3 size: 17 residues. CDR1 and CDR2 from the germline V gene are SGHDT and YYEEEE. Trimming removed 1 base from V and 3 bases from J; junction bases left unmatched: 7. The CDR3 here is CASSLRLAGTGTDTQYF. For the CDR3, the DNA is TGTGCCAGCAGCTTGAGACTAGCGGGAACCGGAACAGATACGCAGTATTTT.

The V call is TRBV18, the J call TRBJ2-1, with TRBD2 as a possible D gene (6 bases). The CDR3 totals 16 residues. V was cut by 2 bases and J by 0 bases, with 11 bases left in between. CDR1 and CDR2 from the germline V gene are KGHSH and LQKENI. The CDR3 here is CASSPVSGSSYNEQFF. DNA of the CDR3: TGTGCCAGCTCACCAGTCTCCGGGAGCTCCTACAATGAGCAGTTCTTC. Complete variable domain (other parts from reference TRBV18 and TRBJ2-1): NAGVMQNPRHLVRRRGQEARLRCSPMKGHSHVYWYRQLPEEGLKFMVYLQKENIIDESGMPKERFSAEFPKEGPSILRIQQVVRGDSAAYFCASSPVSGSSYNEQFFGPGTRLTVL.

The chain employs TRBV6-5 and TRBJ2-3; a possible D gene is TRBD2 (6 bases). The CDR3 runs to 14 residues. V was pared by 0 bases and J by 4 bases, with 8 bases between. Looked up from germline, CDR1 is MNHEY and CDR2 is SVGAGI. The CDR3 sequence is CASSYSWGADTQYF. In DNA form, the CDR3 reads TGTGCCAGCAGTTACTCATGGGGGGCAGATACGCAGTATTTT.

The rearrangement joins TRBV29-1 to TRBJ1-2; D may be TRBD1 (5 bases). This CDR3 contains 11 residues. The ends were cut back, 4 bases at V and 6 bases at J, with 9 bases in the middle. Germline CDR1 reads SQVTM; CDR2 reads ANQGSEA. The CDR3 sequence: CSVVAGNGYTF. Here the CDR3 DNA reads TGCAGCGTTGTGGCAGGGAATGGCTACACCTTC.

This clone was observed a handful of times. The rearrangement uses TRBV30 and TRBJ1-4; 8 nucleotides agree with TRBD1. Looked up from germline, CDR1 is GTSNPN and CDR2 is SVGIG (reference sequence). CDR3 length: 13 residues. Trimming took 5 bases from V and 5 from J; bases not matched to a gene: 4. The CDR3 DNA reads as TGTGCCTGGGCTGGACAGGGAAATGAAAAACTGTTTTTT. This codes for CAWAGQGNEKLFF.

In this sample, this clone turned up a few times. This sequence joins TRBV7-9 and TRBJ2-2; TRBD1 agrees at 8 bases. Germline CDR1 reads SEHNR; CDR2 reads FQNEAQ (reference sequence). This CDR3 is built from 17 residues. With V trimmed by 5 bases and J by 2 bases, 10 bases remained unmatched. The DNA of the CDR3 is TGTGCCAGCAGCCCTGACAGGGGTCGATCCAACACCGGGGAGCTGTTTTTT. Residues: CASSPDRGRSNTGELFF.

Remarks on this clone: This same CDR3 is encoded by further DNA sequences in the sample. The V call is TRBV5-6, the J call TRBJ2-5, with D unresolved. Germline values: CDR1 SGHDT, CDR2 YYEEEE. V was pared by 0 bases and J by 3 bases, with 6 bases between. The length of the CDR3 is 13 residues. The CDR3 DNA is TGTGCCAGCAGCTTGGCGGTCGAAGAGACCCAGTACTTC. This gives the protein CASSLAVEETQYF.

The chain has TRBV3-1 (or the pseudogene TRBV3-2) and TRBJ2-1; perhaps TRBD2 as D (6 bases). The CDR3 sequence is 15 residues long. In germline, CDR1 is LGHDT, CDR2 YNNKEL (reference sequence). V dropped 0 bases and J dropped 6 bases, with 12 bases sitting between them. The CDR3 spells CASSQEAGRGNEQFF. The CDR3 DNA follows: TGTGCCAGCAGCCAAGAAGCGGGCCGGGGCAATGAGCAGTTCTTC.

The rearrangement uses TRBV25-1 and TRBJ2-3, with 8 nucleotides matching TRBD1. The ends lost 5 bases at V and 5 bases at J; junction bases unmatched: 6. This CDR3 has 14 residues. Germline loops: CDR1 MGHDK, CDR2 SYGVNS. DNA for the CDR3: TGTGCCAGCAGTCTTGGACAGGGTGGAGATACGCAGTATTTT. This translates into CASSLGQGGDTQYF.

This chain connects TRBV5-1 to TRBJ2-7, with D maybe TRBD1 (5 bases). Trimming shortened V by 2 bases and J by 3 bases, and 12 bases separated the two germline ends. The CDR3 spans 14 residues. Germline V CDR1 and CDR2: SGHRS, YFSETQ. As DNA, the CDR3 is TGCGCCAGCAGCTTCGAAGACAGCAGCTACGAGCAGTACTTC. It yields the protein CASSFEDSSYEQYF. The full variable domain, its missing parts supplied by reference TRBV5-1 and TRBJ2-7, is KAGVTQTPRYLIKTRGQQVTLSCSPISGHRSVSWYQQTPGQGLQFLFEYFSETQRNKGNFPGRFSGRQFSNSRSEMNVSTLELGDSALYLCASSFEDSSYEQYFGPGTRLTVT.

In this sample, this clone turned up once. The chain has TRBV30 and TRBJ2-1; TRBD2 agrees at 8 bases. In germline, CDR1 is GTSNPN, CDR2 SVGIG (reference sequence). The CDR3 totals 15 residues. The ends lost 1 base at V and 10 bases at J; junction bases unmatched: 12. The CDR3 DNA is TGTGCCTGGAGTGGGTCAGCGGGGGCTGGATTGGAGCAGTTCTTC. It specifies CAWSGSAGAGLEQFF.

The chain recombines TRBV11-2 with TRBJ2-3; 9 nucleotides line up with TRBD2. The CDR3 loop spans 15 amino acids. V lost 6 bases, J lost 0 bases, and 4 bases stayed unmatched. In germline, CDR1 is SGHAT, CDR2 FQNNGV. CDR3 nucleotides: TGTGCCAGCAGTAAGACTAGCGGAAGCACAGATACGCAGTATTTT. Translation gives CASSKTSGSTDTQYF.

The chain joins TRBV3-1 (or the pseudogene TRBV3-2) to TRBJ2-1; D gene ambiguous. Germline loops: CDR1 LGHDT, CDR2 YNNKEL (reference sequence). CDR3 length: 16 residues. Trimming shortened V by 3 bases and J by 9 bases, and 21 bases separated the two germline ends. The CDR3 reads CASSQGELPHFGEQFF. DNA of the CDR3: TGTGCCAGCAGCCAGGGCGAACTTCCCCACTTTGGTGAGCAGTTCTTC.